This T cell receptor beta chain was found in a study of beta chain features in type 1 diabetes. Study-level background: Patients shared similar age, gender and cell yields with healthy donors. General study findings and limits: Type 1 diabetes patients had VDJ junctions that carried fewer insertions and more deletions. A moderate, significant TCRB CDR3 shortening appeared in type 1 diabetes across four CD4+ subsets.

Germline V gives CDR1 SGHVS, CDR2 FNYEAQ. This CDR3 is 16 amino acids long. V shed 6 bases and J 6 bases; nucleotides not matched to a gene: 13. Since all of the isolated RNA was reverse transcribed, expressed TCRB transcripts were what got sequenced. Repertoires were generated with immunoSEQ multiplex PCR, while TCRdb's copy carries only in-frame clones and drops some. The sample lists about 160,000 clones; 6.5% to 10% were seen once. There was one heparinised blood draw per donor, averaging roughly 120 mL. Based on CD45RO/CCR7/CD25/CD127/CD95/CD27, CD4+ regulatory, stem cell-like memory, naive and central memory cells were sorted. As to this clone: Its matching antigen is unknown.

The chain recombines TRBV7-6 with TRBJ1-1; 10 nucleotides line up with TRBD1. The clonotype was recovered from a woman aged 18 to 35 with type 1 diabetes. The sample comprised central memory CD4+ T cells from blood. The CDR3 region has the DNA TGTGCCAGCAGTCCATACGGGACAGGGGTATTGTCTGAAGCTTTCTTT. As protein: CASSPYGTGVLSEAFF.